Presented here are 7 T cell receptor beta chains from one specimen sequenced in a study of cytomegalovirus exposure and HLA in healthy donors. Produced via immunoSEQ multiplex PCR; TCRdb's table is partial and in-frame only. This sample yields under 250,000 clones, of which more than 75% are seen a single time; roughly 2% belongs to the top ten. The sample comprised PBMCs. Receptors originate from a woman between 18 and 29 years old in good health and CMV-seropositive.

The genes are TRBV6-1 and TRBJ2-1; 8 bases are shared with TRBD2. This CDR3 has 15 residues. The germline V gene has CDR1 MNHNS and CDR2 SASEGT. The trim removed 6 bases at V and 6 bases at J, leaving 10 bases unmatched. Written as DNA, the CDR3 is TGTGCCAGCAGCGATAGGACTAGCTTAATCAATGAGCAGTTCTTC. Its translation is CASSDRTSLINEQFF.

The rearrangement uses TRBV27 and TRBJ1-2; the match to TRBD1 covers 8 bases. J was trimmed by 0 bases and V by 5 bases; bases with no gene match: 2. The CDR3 loop spans 14 amino acids. Germline V gene lookup returns CDR1 MNHEY and CDR2 SMNVEV (reference sequence). The CDR3 nucleotides are TGTGCCAGCAGTCTGGACAGGGCTAACTATGGCTACACCTTC. Translation gives CASSLDRANYGYTF.

V is TRBV27 and J is TRBJ2-7; D possibly corresponds to TRBD2 (5 bases). This CDR3 has 18 residues. Germline lookup yields CDR1 MNHEY and CDR2 SMNVEV (reference sequence). The germline V and J ends were trimmed by 2 bases and 7 bases, with 27 bases remaining between them. The CDR3 bases are TGTGCCAGCAGTTTAGGGAGCGGTTCCTACTACGAGCAGGAAGAGCAGTACTTC. Amino acids: CASSLGSGSYYEQEEQYF.

This CDR3 is CASSSRGYTEAFF. For the CDR3, the DNA is TGTGCCAGCAGTTCCAGGGGTTACACTGAAGCTTTCTTT. This rearrangement joins TRBV28 to TRBJ1-1; D might be TRBD1 (6 bases). This CDR3 has 13 residues. CDR1 is MDHEN and CDR2 is SYDVKM in the germline V gene. Trimming shortened V by 4 bases and J by 3 bases, and 9 bases separated the two germline ends.

The rearrangement uses TRBV9 and TRBJ2-3; D possibly corresponds to TRBD2 (5 bases). There are 14 residues in the CDR3. Trimming stripped 1 base from V and 0 bases from J, with 6 bases between. CDR1 and CDR2 from the germline V gene are SGDLS and YYNGEE. In DNA form, the CDR3 reads TGTGCCAGCAGCGTACGGGGTAGCACAGATACGCAGTATTTT. Its translation is CASSVRGSTDTQYF.

V is TRBV28 and J is TRBJ2-7; TRBD1 aligns across 8 bases. The V gene's germline CDR1 is MDHEN and CDR2 SYDVKM. The CDR3 totals 15 residues. V lost 5 bases to trimming and J lost 0 bases; unmatched junction nucleotides: 6. This CDR3 reads CASSPGTGLSYEQYF. The DNA for the CDR3 is TGTGCCAGCAGTCCCGGGACAGGTCTCTCCTACGAGCAGTACTTC.

The J gene is TRBJ2-1, the V gene TRBV9, with 7 bases fitting TRBD2. The CDR3 has 13 amino acids. Trimming took 4 bases from V and 8 from J; bases not matched to a gene: 6. CDR1 and CDR2 from the germline V gene are SGDLS and YYNGEE. For the CDR3, the DNA is TGTGCCAGCAGCCCGACGGGAGGTCATGAGCAGTTCTTC. Protein sequence: CASSPTGGHEQFF.